The clone carrying this T cell receptor beta chain has at least ten counts. This specimen belongs to a study of T-cell reconstitution after alpha-beta-depleted transplantation in children. Trimming stripped 10 bases from V and 15 bases from J, with 16 bases between. This CDR3 comprises 11 residues. The V gene's germline CDR1 is SNHLY and CDR2 FYNNEI. Unique molecular identifiers featured in how the TCRbeta library was prepared. TCRdb re-analysed the PCR reads in MiXCR, keeping a single row per CDR3 protein. This sample has approximately 240,000 distinct CDR3 sequences, with 9.7% found just once. This chain connects TRBV2 to TRBJ1-6, with a tentative D call TRBD1 (6 bases). The sequenced sample was PBMCs from the stem cell graft donor, obtained from the stem cell graft. The sequence was collected from a human donor who donated a stem cell graft to a child with SCID. This chain's CDR3 is CATADRNSLHF. Written as DNA, the CDR3 is TGTGCCACAGCGGACAGAAATAGCCTCCACTTT.